The rows below give T cell receptor beta chains drawn from one sample of a study of T cells expressing NK-cell markers. TCRdb reprocessed the 5' RACE reads; each CDR3 protein has one entry and no DNA is given. The sample holds 500,000 to 600,000 distinct CDR3 sequences. The sequencing sample was made of blood T cells: a sorted CD56 or NKG2C T cell subset, CD4+ or CD8+ T cells, or bulk PBMC T cells (not recorded which). These receptors originate from a man younger than 35 in good health. Both conserved end residues are part of each CDR3.

V gene	CDR3 length	J gene	CDR3 protein
TRBV6-4	20	TRBJ2-1	CASSRHRGLAGGPGGNEQFF
TRBV15	14	TRBJ2-1	CATSTNDFYNEQFF
TRBV27	15	TRBJ2-3	CASRIAGAGRDTQYF
TRBV27	17	TRBJ2-5	CASSFGPKRSSQETQYF
TRBV29-1	14	TRBJ2-3	CSALMGGQPNTQYF
TRBV24-1	16	TRBJ2-5	CATSDLAGGIQETQYF
TRBV20-1	14	TRBJ2-1	CSARGDKQYNEQFF
TRBV6-2/TRBV6-3	13	TRBJ2-3	CASSQTLADTQYF
TRBV10-3	13	TRBJ2-5	CAISGQEGETQYF
TRBV19	16	TRBJ2-7	CASSRTSGSSVYEQYF
TRBV10-3	14	TRBJ2-3	CAISTSVYTDTQYF
TRBV7-2	17	TRBJ2-1	CASSLVVLAAAYNEQFF
TRBV5-1	16	TRBJ2-2	CASSKAELHPTGELFF
TRBV6-2/TRBV6-3	12	TRBJ1-2	CASSYRLGGYTF
TRBV29-1	14	TRBJ2-4	CSAGDRGAKNIQYF
TRBV18	18	TRBJ2-1	CASSPPQGLAVLNNEQFF
TRBV20-1	19	TRBJ2-1	CSASLGAGVREGPRNEQFF
TRBV7-2	16	TRBJ2-3	CASSLVGGGGTDTQYF
TRBV29-1	16	TRBJ2-7	CSVEAGLADITYEQYF
TRBV6-5	14	TRBJ2-2	CASSYSGGAGELFF
TRBV5-1	15	TRBJ2-3	CASSSYREGSDTQYF
TRBV4-3	15	TRBJ2-2	CASSPGRAFTGELFF
TRBV7-9	15	TRBJ2-7	CASSFRTGVLYEQYF
TRBV7-7	14	TRBJ2-5	CASSPSGAGETQYF
TRBV28	15	TRBJ2-2	CASRNGQLNTGELFF
TRBV27	14	TRBJ2-7	CASSFGQSFYEQYF